Listed below are T cell receptor beta chains from one sample, sequenced in a study of neurological immune-mediated disorders. TCRdb passed the 5' RACE reads through MiXCR, listing each CDR3 protein once. The top ten clones hold roughly 29% of a sample with 15,000 to 20,000 distinct CDR3 sequences, about 10% of them seen once. The sequencing input was CD8+ T cells from blood. The receptors derive from a woman aged 45-60 years in good health. CDR3s include the opening cysteine and the closing phenylalanine or tryptophan. The D gene is left open where the match is weak. Size values are once, few and many counts, or a class for expanded clones, and some rows have none.

clone_size | cdr3_length | j_call | d_call | v_call | cdr3_nt | cdr3_aa
many | 16 | TRBJ2-1 | TRBD1 | TRBV20-1 | TGCAGTGCTAGAGAAAGGGACAGGGCCTCCTACAATGAGCAGTTCTTC | CSARERDRASYNEQFF
many | 15 | TRBJ1-4 | TRBD1 | TRBV4-1 | TGCGCCGGACGACAGGGTGGTGCAACTAATGAAAAACTGTTTTTT | CAGRQGGATNEKLFF
once | 13 | TRBJ2-3 | - | TRBV15 | TGTGCCACCAGCAGAGATGGATTGGATACGCAGTATTTT | CATSRDGLDTQYF
many | 18 | TRBJ2-7 | TRBD1 | TRBV7-2 | TGTGCCAGCAGCTTATATCCGCCCCCAGACAGGGGCTCCTACGAGCAGTACTTC | CASSLYPPPDRGSYEQYF
many | 15 | TRBJ1-1 | - | TRBV5-1 | TGCGCCAGCAGCCCACTTGGACAGACAGCGACTGAAGCTTTCTTT | CASSPLGQTATEAFF
many | 14 | TRBJ1-4 | TRBD1 | TRBV29-1 | TGCAGCGTTGAAAACAGGGGGCTTAATGGTCAACTGTTTTTT | CSVENRGLNGQLFF
many | 17 | TRBJ2-1 | TRBD2 | TRBV7-2 | TGTGCCAGCAGCGCCACCCGGGTGCGGGAGGCCGGCGATGAGCAGTTCTTC | CASSATRVREAGDEQFF
many | 14 | TRBJ2-7 | TRBD2 | TRBV6-2/TRBV6-3 | TGTGCCAGCAGTTACTCTCGAGCGGGAGATGAGCAGTACTTC | CASSYSRAGDEQYF
many | 16 | TRBJ2-5 | - | TRBV7-9 | TGTGCCAGCAGCGCCTCGGGGGGCGGAGTCCAGGAGACCCAGTACTTC | CASSASGGGVQETQYF
many | 16 | TRBJ2-2 | - | TRBV7-6 | TGTGCCAGCAGCTTAGTCAACAGGGCGAACACCGGGGAGCTGTTTTTT | CASSLVNRANTGELFF
many | 12 | TRBJ1-2 | - | TRBV29-1 | TGCAGCGTTGAATCGAGGGCCTATGGCTACACCTTC | CSVESRAYGYTF
many | 14 | TRBJ2-7 | TRBD2 | TRBV15 | TGTGCCACCTCGGCGGGAGAAGGCGGCTACGAGCAGTACTTC | CATSAGEGGYEQYF
many | 14 | TRBJ1-5 | - | TRBV2 | TGTGCCAGCACCACAGGCTATAGCAATCAGCCCCAGCATTTT | CASTTGYSNQPQHF
many | 16 | TRBJ2-3 | TRBD1 | TRBV4-1 | TGCGCCAGCAGCCTCCGACAGGGGGCTGGCACAGATACGCAGTATTTT | CASSLRQGAGTDTQYF
many | 15 | TRBJ2-3 | TRBD1 | TRBV20-1 | TGCAGTGCCGTTCCGGGACAGGGGGCTTTAGATACGCAGTATTTT | CSAVPGQGALDTQYF
many | 14 | TRBJ2-1 | - | TRBV7-9 | TGTGCCAGCAGCTTAGCGCGGAGGGGGGATGAGCAGTTCTTC | CASSLARRGDEQFF
many | 15 | TRBJ2-1 | - | TRBV20-1 | TGCAGTGCTAGAGTTATGAGGCGCTCCTACAATGAGCAGTTCTTC | CSARVMRRSYNEQFF
- | 15 | TRBJ1-2 | TRBD1 | TRBV4-1 | TGCGCCAGCAGCCAAGATCGGACAGGGGGCTATGGCTACACCTTC | CASSQDRTGGYGYTF
many | 19 | TRBJ2-7 | - | TRBV28 | TGTGCCAGCAGTTTTCCCGGTCCGCCTCCGCGGGATCAGCACTACGAGCAGTACTTC | CASSFPGPPPRDQHYEQYF
many | 15 | TRBJ2-7 | TRBD1 | TRBV15 | TGTGCCACCAGCAGACCGGACAGGGGGGACTACGAGCAGTACTTC | CATSRPDRGDYEQYF
many | 15 | TRBJ2-7 | - | TRBV4-1 | TGCGCCAGCAGACAATCAAGGGTAGGGATCTACGAGCAGTACTTC | CASRQSRVGIYEQYF
- | 16 | TRBJ2-7 | TRBD2 | TRBV7-2 | TGTGCCAGCAGCTCCGGGACTAGCGGGGGGCACTACGAGCAGTACTTC | CASSSGTSGGHYEQYF